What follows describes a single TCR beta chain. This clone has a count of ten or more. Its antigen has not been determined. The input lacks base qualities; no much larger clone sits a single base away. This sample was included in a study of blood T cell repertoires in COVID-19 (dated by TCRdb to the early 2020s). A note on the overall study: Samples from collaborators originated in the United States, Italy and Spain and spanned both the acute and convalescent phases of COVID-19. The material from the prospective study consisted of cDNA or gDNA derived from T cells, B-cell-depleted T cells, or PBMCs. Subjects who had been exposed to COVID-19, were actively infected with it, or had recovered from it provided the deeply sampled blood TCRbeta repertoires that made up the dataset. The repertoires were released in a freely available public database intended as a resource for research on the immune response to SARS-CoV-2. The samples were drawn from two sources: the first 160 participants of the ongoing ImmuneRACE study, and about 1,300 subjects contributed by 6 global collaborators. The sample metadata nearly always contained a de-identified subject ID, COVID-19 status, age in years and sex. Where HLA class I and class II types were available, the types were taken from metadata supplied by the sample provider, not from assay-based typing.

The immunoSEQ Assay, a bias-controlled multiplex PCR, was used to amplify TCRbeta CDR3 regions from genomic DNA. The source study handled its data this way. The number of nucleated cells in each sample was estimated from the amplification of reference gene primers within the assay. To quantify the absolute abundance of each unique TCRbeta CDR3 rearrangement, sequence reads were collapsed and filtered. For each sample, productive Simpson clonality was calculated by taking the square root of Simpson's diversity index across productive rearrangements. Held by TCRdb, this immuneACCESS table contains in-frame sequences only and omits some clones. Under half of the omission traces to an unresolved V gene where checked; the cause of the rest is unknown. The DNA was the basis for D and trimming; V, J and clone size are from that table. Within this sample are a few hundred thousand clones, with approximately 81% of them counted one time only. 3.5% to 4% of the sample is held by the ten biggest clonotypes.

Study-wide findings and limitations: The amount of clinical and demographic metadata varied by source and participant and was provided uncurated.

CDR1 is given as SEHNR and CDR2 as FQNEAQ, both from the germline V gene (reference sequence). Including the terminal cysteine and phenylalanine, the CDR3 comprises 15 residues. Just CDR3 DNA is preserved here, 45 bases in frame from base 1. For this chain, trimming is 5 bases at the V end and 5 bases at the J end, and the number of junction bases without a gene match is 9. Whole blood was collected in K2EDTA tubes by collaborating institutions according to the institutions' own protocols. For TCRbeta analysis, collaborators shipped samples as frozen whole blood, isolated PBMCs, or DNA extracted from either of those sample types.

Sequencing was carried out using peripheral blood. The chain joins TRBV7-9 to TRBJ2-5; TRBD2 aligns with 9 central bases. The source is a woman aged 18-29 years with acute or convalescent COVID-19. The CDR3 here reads CASSRSGGSGETQYF. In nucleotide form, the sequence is TGTGCCAGCAGCCGGAGCGGGGGGTCCGGCGAGACCCAGTACTTC.